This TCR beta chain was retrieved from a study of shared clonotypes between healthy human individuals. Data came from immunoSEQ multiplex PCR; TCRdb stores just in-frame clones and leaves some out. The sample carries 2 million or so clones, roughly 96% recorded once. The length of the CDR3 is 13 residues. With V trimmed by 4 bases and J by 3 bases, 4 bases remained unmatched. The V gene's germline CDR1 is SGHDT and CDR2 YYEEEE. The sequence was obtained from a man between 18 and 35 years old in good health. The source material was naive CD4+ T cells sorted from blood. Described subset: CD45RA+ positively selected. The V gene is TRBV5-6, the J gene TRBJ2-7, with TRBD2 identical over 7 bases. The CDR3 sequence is CASSRGGNYEQYF. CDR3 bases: TGTGCCAGCAGCCGGGGAGGGAACTACGAGCAGTACTTC.